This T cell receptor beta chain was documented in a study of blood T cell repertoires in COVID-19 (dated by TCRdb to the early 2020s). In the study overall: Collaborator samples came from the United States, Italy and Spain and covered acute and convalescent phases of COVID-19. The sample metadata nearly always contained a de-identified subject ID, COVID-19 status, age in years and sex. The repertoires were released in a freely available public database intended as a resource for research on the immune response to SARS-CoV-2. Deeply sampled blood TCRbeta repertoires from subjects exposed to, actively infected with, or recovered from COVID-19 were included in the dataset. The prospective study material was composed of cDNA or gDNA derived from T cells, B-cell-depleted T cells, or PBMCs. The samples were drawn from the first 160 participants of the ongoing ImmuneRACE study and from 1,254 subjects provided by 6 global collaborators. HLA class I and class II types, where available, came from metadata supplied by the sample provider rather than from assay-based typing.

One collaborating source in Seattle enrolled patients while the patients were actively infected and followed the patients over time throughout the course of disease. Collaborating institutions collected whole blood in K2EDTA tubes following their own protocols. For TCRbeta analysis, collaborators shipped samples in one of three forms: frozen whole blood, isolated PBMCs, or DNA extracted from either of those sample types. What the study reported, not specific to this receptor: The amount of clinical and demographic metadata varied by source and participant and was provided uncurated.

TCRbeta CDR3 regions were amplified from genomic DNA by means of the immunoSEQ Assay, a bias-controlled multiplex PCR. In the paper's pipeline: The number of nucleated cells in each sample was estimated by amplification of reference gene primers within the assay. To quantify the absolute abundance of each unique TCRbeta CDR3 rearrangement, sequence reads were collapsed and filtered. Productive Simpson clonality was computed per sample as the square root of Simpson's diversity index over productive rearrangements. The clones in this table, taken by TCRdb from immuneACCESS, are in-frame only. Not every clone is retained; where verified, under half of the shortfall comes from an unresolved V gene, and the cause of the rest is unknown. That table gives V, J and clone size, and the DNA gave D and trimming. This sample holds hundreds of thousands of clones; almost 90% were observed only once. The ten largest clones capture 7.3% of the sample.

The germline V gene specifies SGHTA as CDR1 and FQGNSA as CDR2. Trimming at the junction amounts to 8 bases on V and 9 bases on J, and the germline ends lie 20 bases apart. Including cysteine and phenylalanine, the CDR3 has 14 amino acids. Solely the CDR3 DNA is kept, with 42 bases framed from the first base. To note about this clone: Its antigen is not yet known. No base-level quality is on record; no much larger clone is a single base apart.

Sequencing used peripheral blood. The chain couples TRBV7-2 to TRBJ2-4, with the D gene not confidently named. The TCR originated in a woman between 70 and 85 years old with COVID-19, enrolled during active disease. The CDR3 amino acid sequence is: CASSLGGGYGIQYF. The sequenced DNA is TGTGCCAGCTCCCTTGGCGGTGGATATGGCATTCAGTACTTC.